This T cell receptor beta chain is drawn from a study of CD8+CD57+ T cells in acquired aplastic anemia. About the study: Isolated CD4+ and CD8+ cells, once sorted, yielded DNA averaging about 3.1 ug.

The CDR3 is 12 amino acids. In germline, CDR1 is KGHDR, CDR2 SFDVKD. Details on this clonotype: Its cognate antigen is unknown. Relative to the germline gene, one junction end is altered; a read error may explain this.

Both TCR beta VDJ combination and CDR3 sequence profiling were carried out. Genomic DNA was the template for this profiling. MiXCR, applied by TCRdb to the reads, yields one record per CDR3 protein. The sample lists about 220,000 distinct CDR3 sequences, about a third occurring once. Study observations and caveats: Common to patients and controls were 25 to 30 CD8+ CDR3 sequences.

The J gene is TRBJ1-2, the V gene TRBV24-1; D not resolved. Sequenced: sorted CD4+, CD8+, or CD8+CD57+ T cells (not recorded which) from PBMCs. The source is a human donor in good health, serving as a control. CDR3 DNA: TGTGCCGCCAGTGACACGGATAATGGCTACACCTTC. It translates to CAASDTDNGYTF.